Below are 24 T cell receptor beta chains sequenced from a single sample in a study of cytomegalovirus exposure and HLA in healthy donors. 13 Jbeta primers and 60 Vbeta primers were used for the PCR. Assay used: immunoSEQ multiplex PCR; TCRdb lists only in-frame clones, some missing. Of some 170,000 clones detected, 82% appear once; the ten largest clones hold approximately 11%. Specimen: PBMCs. All receptors come from a man aged 50 or older in good health and CMV-seropositive.

The genes are TRBV7-3 and TRBJ2-5; 9 nucleotides match TRBD2. The J call may be mistaken, given a closer DNA end match to TRBJ2-7. The CDR3 is 15 amino acids. The V gene's germline CDR1 is SGHTA and CDR2 FQGTGA. The CDR3: CASSLTAGGPHEQYF. CDR3 bases: TGTGCCAGCAGCTTAACGGCGGGAGGGCCCCACGAGCAGTACTTC.

In DNA, the CDR3 is TGTGCCAGCAGCCTACGTGTAATCCTCACAGATACGCAGTATTTT. Amino acid sequence: CASSLRVILTDTQYF. J is TRBJ2-3 and V is TRBV9; the D is unclear. Germline lookup yields CDR1 SGDLS and CDR2 YYNGEE. The CDR3 spans 15 residues. V was cut by 4 bases and J by 2 bases, with 14 bases left in between.

The rearrangement links TRBV5-5 to TRBJ2-4, with 9 bases aligning to TRBD1. Germline CDR1 reads SGHKS; CDR2 reads YYEKEE (reference sequence). V lost 4 bases, J lost 8 bases, and 13 bases stayed unmatched. The CDR3 is made up of 16 amino acids. The DNA of the CDR3 is TGTGCCAGCAGCCACCGGGACAGGGTCTATGTAGACATTCAGTACTTC. Translating gives CASSHRDRVYVDIQYF.

The chain is built from TRBV2 and TRBJ1-6; TRBD1 aligns across 10 bases. Per the germline V gene, CDR1 is SNHLY and CDR2 is FYNNEI. Germline trimming cut 9 bases from V and 4 bases from J; bases unmatched to any gene: 12. The CDR3 has 17 amino acids. CDR3 loop: CARSPTGQGFYNSPLHF. DNA of the CDR3: TGTGCCAGATCCCCCACGGGACAGGGGTTTTATAATTCACCCCTCCACTTT.

The rearrangement links TRBV7-2 to TRBJ2-3; unclear D gene. The CDR3 covers 14 residues. In germline, CDR1 is SGHTA, CDR2 FQGNSA. V shed 4 bases and J shed 2 bases, with 10 bases lying between them. The CDR3 region has the DNA TGTGCCAGCAGCTCGTCCCGTGTCACAGATACGCAGTATTTT. Translation gives CASSSSRVTDTQYF.

The chain employs TRBV28 and TRBJ1-2, with 8 bases lining up with TRBD1. Germline-derived CDR1 and CDR2 are MDHEN and SYDVKM. V lost 7 bases and J lost 5; bases outside the gene matches: 6. This CDR3 spans 13 amino acids. The CDR3 DNA reads TGTGCCAGCATCCAGGGGGCGGATTATGGCTACACCTTC. Its translation: CASIQGADYGYTF.

The rearrangement uses TRBV14 and TRBJ1-6; D might be TRBD1 (6 bases). Germline-derived CDR1 and CDR2 are SGHDN and FVKESK. The CDR3 covers 16 residues. Trimming shortened V by 0 bases and J by 7 bases, and 13 bases separated the two germline ends. The DNA for the CDR3 is TGTGCCAGCAGCCAAGAGATAGACAGGATGAATTCACCCCTCCACTTT. Translating it yields CASSQEIDRMNSPLHF.

This clone was detected only a few times. This chain connects TRBV19 to TRBJ1-1; D is ambiguous. The CDR3 loop spans 16 amino acids. Trimming removed 3 bases from V and 0 bases from J, with 14 bases in between. Germline V gene data show CDR1 as LNHDA and CDR2 as SQIVND (reference sequence). The CDR3 is CASSIGRGLMNTEAFF. The CDR3 bases are TGTGCCAGTAGTATTGGACGTGGACTCATGAACACTGAAGCTTTCTTT.

V gene TRBV2 combines with J gene TRBJ1-4; unclear D gene. V lost 3 bases to trimming and J lost 5 bases, with 16 bases between them. The CDR3 runs 16 residues. Germline V gives CDR1 SNHLY, CDR2 FYNNEI. The CDR3 DNA is TGTGCCAGCAGTGACCTCGCAGAAGTCGTGAATGAAAAACTGTTTTTT. Amino acid sequence: CASSDLAEVVNEKLFF.

The rearrangement links TRBV7-2 to TRBJ2-1, with 11 bases identical to TRBD2. This CDR3 has 14 residues. The germline V gene encodes CDR1 SGHTA and CDR2 FQGNSA. Unmatched junction bases numbered 2, after V lost 1 base and J lost 9 bases. Here the CDR3 DNA reads TGTGCCAGCAGCTTAGTAGCGGGAGGGAGTGAGCAGTTCTTC. It specifies CASSLVAGGSEQFF.

This clone appeared a single time. The V call is TRBV2, the J call TRBJ2-7; TRBD1 agrees at 12 bases. Germline V CDR1 and CDR2: SNHLY, FYNNEI. The CDR3 sequence is 14 residues long. V shed 7 bases and J 7 bases; nucleotides not matched to a gene: 8. CDR3 in amino acids: CASTPGTGGYEQYF. The CDR3 DNA is TGTGCCAGCACCCCCGGGACAGGGGGCTATGAGCAGTACTTC.

The gene calls are TRBV7-9 and TRBJ2-2; TRBD1 matches at 9 bases. Trimming removed 5 bases from V and 1 base from J; junction bases left unmatched: 2. Germline CDR1 is SEHNR and CDR2 is FQNEAQ (reference sequence). The CDR3 covers 15 residues. The CDR3 loop reads CASSRTGVNTGELFF. CDR3 DNA: TGTGCCAGCAGCCGGACAGGGGTGAACACCGGGGAGCTGTTTTTT.

The chain carries TRBV28 and TRBJ2-7; D unresolved. Germline V gene data show CDR1 as MDHEN and CDR2 as SYDVKM. Trimming shortened V by 6 bases and J by 7 bases, and 10 bases separated the two germline ends. The CDR3 is 11 residues long. The CDR3 loop reads CASSGSREQYF. As DNA, the CDR3 is TGTGCCAGCAGCGGGTCTCGGGAGCAGTACTTC.

The table lists this clone with a few counts. V and J are TRBV7-9 and TRBJ1-6, with TRBD1 matching 7 bases. The CDR3 covers 14 residues. V shed 5 bases, J shed 12 bases, and the junction held 10 bases outside the gene matches. The germline gives CDR1 SEHNR, CDR2 FQNEAQ (reference sequence). CDR3 in DNA: TGTGCCAGCAGCCTGGGGCAGGGGGAGATACCCCTCCACTTT. It codes for CASSLGQGEIPLHF.

This clone was found once. The V gene is TRBV2, the J gene TRBJ2-5, with D possibly matching TRBD1 (8 bases). The J call may be incorrect, as the DNA end agrees better with TRBJ2-7. Germline CDR1 and CDR2: SNHLY and FYNNEI. The CDR3 has 13 residues. The CDR3 region is CASSGQGGNEQYF. CDR3 DNA: TGTGCCAGCAGCGGACAGGGAGGGAACGAGCAGTACTTC.

This clone was counted once. V and J are TRBV19 and TRBJ1-5; 11 bases fit TRBD1. The CDR3 is 17 amino acids. Germline V gene data show CDR1 as LNHDA and CDR2 as SQIVND (reference sequence). J gave up 6 bases and V 7 bases, and 14 bases lay outside the gene matches. CDR3 region: CASTWTGGAFLGQPQHF. The CDR3 DNA is TGTGCCAGTACCTGGACAGGGGGCGCTTTCTTGGGTCAGCCCCAGCATTTT.

This chain uses TRBV28 with TRBJ2-7, with 12 bases that match TRBD2. Germline CDR1 is MDHEN and CDR2 is SYDVKM. V lost 6 bases and J lost 4; bases outside the gene matches: 7. The CDR3 has 15 amino acids. The CDR3 DNA sequence: TGTGCCAGCAGGGGCCTTGGACTAGCGGGGTACGAGCAGTACTTC. It codes for CASRGLGLAGYEQYF.

Turning to this clone: A read error may produce the germline difference seen at one junction end. The chain recombines TRBV18 with TRBJ2-7; 10 bases agree with TRBD1. The CDR3 has 11 amino acids. Germline loops: CDR1 KGHSH, CDR2 LQKENI. Written as DNA, the CDR3 is TGTGCCAGCTCAGGGACAGGGGAGGGAGTATTC. It translates to CASSGTGEGVF.

The genes are TRBV2 and TRBJ2-5, with TRBD1 matching 9 bases. The CDR3 consists of 13 residues. After removal of 7 bases from V and 5 bases from J, the junction contained 5 bases not matched to a gene. CDR1 and CDR2 (germline): SNHLY, FYNNEI. Here the CDR3 DNA reads TGTGCCAGCAACGGACAGGGGAGGGAGACCCAGTACTTC. It translates to CASNGQGRETQYF.

The rearrangement uses TRBV25-1 and TRBJ2-1; maybe TRBD2 (6 bases). Germline CDR1 reads MGHDK; CDR2 reads SYGVNS. The CDR3 length is 16 residues. The germline V and J ends were trimmed by 3 bases and 3 bases, with 15 bases remaining between them. CDR3 sequence reads: CASSERGGAGYNEQFF. In nucleotides, the CDR3 is TGTGCCAGCAGTGAGCGGGGCGGAGCTGGCTACAATGAGCAGTTCTTC.

In the case of this clone: The junction shows a germline mismatch at one end, possibly a read error. The same CDR3 arises from other DNA sequences in this sample as well. The chain uses TRBV5-1 and TRBJ1-4; 7 bases map to TRBD1. This CDR3 has 14 residues. Germline loops: CDR1 SGHRS, CDR2 YFSETQ. The CDR3 region has the DNA TGCGCTAGCAGCATACCGGGACAGAATGAAAAACTGTTTTTT. Translated: CASSIPGQNEKLFF. The whole variable domain, remainder taken from reference TRBV5-1 and TRBJ1-4, is KAGVTQTPRYLIKTRGQQVTLSCSPISGHRSVSWYQQTPGQGLQFLFEYFSETQRNKGNFPGRFSGRQFSNSRSEMNVSTLELGDSALYLCASSIPGQNEKLFFGSGTQLSVL.

V gene TRBV7-3 combines with J gene TRBJ2-2; D unclear. Germline lookup yields CDR1 SGHTA and CDR2 FQGTGA. This CDR3 is built from 15 residues. Trimming removed 1 base at V and 4 bases at J, with 10 bases between. The CDR3 protein is CASSLIPYGTGELFF. CDR3 coding DNA: TGTGCCAGCAGCTTAATCCCCTACGGCACCGGGGAGCTGTTTTTT. The full variable domain, its missing parts supplied by reference TRBV7-3 and TRBJ2-2, is GAGVSQTPSNKVTEKGKYVELRCDPISGHTALYWYRQSLGQGPEFLIYFQGTGAADDSGLPNDRFFAVRPEGSVSTLKIQRTERGDSAVYLCASSLIPYGTGELFFGEGSRLTVL.

The gene calls are TRBV4-2 and TRBJ2-7, with 8 positions matching TRBD2. CDR1 LGHNA and CDR2 YNFKEQ come from the germline V gene. The CDR3 contains 16 residues. V lost 0 bases to trimming and J lost 3 bases; unmatched junction nucleotides: 7. DNA of the CDR3: TGTGCCAGCAGCCAAGATCTTAGCGGGGCGGTCTACGAGCAGTACTTC. It specifies CASSQDLSGAVYEQYF.

The chain uses TRBV4-3 and TRBJ1-2; 9 bases map to TRBD1. Germline CDR1 is LGHNA and CDR2 is YSLEER. CDR3 length equals 16 residues. J gave up 4 bases and V 2 bases, and 8 bases lay outside the gene matches. Written as DNA, the CDR3 is TGCGCCAGCAGCCAACAACACAGGGGGCCGGGCTATGGCTACACCTTC. This translates into CASSQQHRGPGYGYTF.